This T cell receptor beta chain was recovered during a study of cytomegalovirus exposure and HLA in healthy donors. Study overall: There were 100 million to 120 million unique TCR beta sequences, drawn from approximately 180 million T cells, in an earlier analysis. Study-level results: Segments of the TCR beta V type were, in most cases, productive about 87% or about 30% of the time in an earlier analysis. A reported reduction in N-insertions relative to the roughly 610-donor mean was seen in an Asian-associated ancestry cluster in a later analysis.

Comments on this clone: Its antigen is as yet unknown.

Trimming pared 4 bases from V and 5 bases from J, leaving 14 bases between. This CDR3 is built from 14 residues. CDR1 and CDR2 (germline): MNHEY, SMNVEV (reference sequence). The PCR made use of 60 Vbeta and 13 Jbeta primers. Using immunoSEQ multiplex PCR, the repertoire was profiled, and TCRdb retains in-frame clones only, with some absent. The data contain roughly 120,000 clones, over 60% of them seen just once; the ten biggest clones take up roughly 13%. The chain links TRBV27 to TRBJ2-5; the D gene is possibly TRBD1 (6 bases). This TCR was recovered from a woman in her forties in good health and CMV-seropositive. Sequenced material: PBMCs. CDR3 bases: TGTGCCAGCAGTTCTAAGGGGCAGGGGGAGACCCAGTACTTC. It encodes CASSSKGQGETQYF.